A selection of T cell receptor beta chains follows, all from one sample in a study of neurological immune-mediated disorders. TCRdb reprocessed the 5' RACE reads with MiXCR, giving one entry per CDR3 protein. The data contain 50,000 to 60,000 distinct CDR3 sequences, 2% to 2.5% of them seen just once; the ten biggest clones take up approximately 3%. What was sequenced was PBMCs. The origin of the receptors is a man aged 50 or older with multiple sclerosis. Each CDR3 is given with its conserved first and last residue. Fields, in order: V gene, clone size, J gene, D gene, CDR3 DNA, CDR3 protein. A D gene is named only where the DNA matches it firmly. Rows give clone size only sometimes, using once, few, many, or a class for an expanded clone.

V: TRBV10-3; size: NA; J: TRBJ2-7; D: NA; DNA: TGTGCCATCAGTGGGGGTAACTACGAGCAGTACTTC; CDR3: CAISGGNYEQYF
V: TRBV29-1; size: many; J: TRBJ1-1; D: NA; DNA: TGCAGCGTTGATAAAAATACGAACACTGAAGCTTTCTTT; CDR3: CSVDKNTNTEAFF
V: TRBV20-1; size: many; J: TRBJ2-1; D: TRBD2; DNA: TGCAGTGCGGTAGCGGGGGCGTACAATGAGCAGTTCTTC; CDR3: CSAVAGAYNEQFF
V: TRBV7-9; size: many; J: TRBJ2-7; D: NA; DNA: TGTGCCAGCAGCTTGTCCATGAGCTCCTACGAGCAGTACTTC; CDR3: CASSLSMSSYEQYF
V: TRBV7-2; size: many; J: TRBJ1-2; D: NA; DNA: TGTGCCAGCAGCCACCGGACATACAGTGGCTACACCTTC; CDR3: CASSHRTYSGYTF
V: TRBV4-2; size: many; J: TRBJ1-1; D: NA; DNA: TGTGCCAGCAGCCAAGATCGTGTGGCTGAAGCTTTCTTT; CDR3: CASSQDRVAEAFF
V: TRBV12-3/TRBV12-4; size: many; J: TRBJ1-1; D: TRBD1; DNA: TGTGCCAGCAGTTCAACAGGGGGCGATACTTCTGAAGCTTTCTTT; CDR3: CASSSTGGDTSEAFF
V: TRBV3-1; size: many; J: TRBJ1-4; D: NA; DNA: TGTGCCAGCAGCCAAGGAACGGAGAAAAAAGTGTTTTTT; CDR3: CASSQGTEKKVFF
V: TRBV5-4; size: many; J: TRBJ2-5; D: TRBD1; DNA: TGTGCCAGCAGCTCCCTGGACAGGGCCGGGACCCAGTACTTC; CDR3: CASSSLDRAGTQYF
V: TRBV3-1; size: many; J: TRBJ1-4; D: TRBD1; DNA: TGTGCCAGCAGCGTTAGAGGGACAGCCGAGGGAAAACTGTTTTTT; CDR3: CASSVRGTAEGKLFF
V: TRBV6-2/TRBV6-3; size: many; J: TRBJ2-7; D: NA; DNA: TGTGCCAGCAGTTACCAGGAGATCCACGAGCAGTACTTC; CDR3: CASSYQEIHEQYF
V: TRBV29-1; size: many; J: TRBJ1-2; D: TRBD1; DNA: TGCAGCGTTGAACCGGGACAGGGTACAGGGGGCTACACCTTC; CDR3: CSVEPGQGTGGYTF
V: TRBV20-1; size: many; J: TRBJ1-1; D: NA; DNA: TGCAGTGCTAGAGAGGGTCGCGGATTAGGAGCTTTCTTT; CDR3: CSAREGRGLGAFF
V: TRBV20-1; size: many; J: TRBJ2-1; D: NA; DNA: TGCAGTGCTAGAGAGAAAAGGGACAATGAGCAGTTCTTC; CDR3: CSAREKRDNEQFF
V: TRBV12-3/TRBV12-4; size: many; J: TRBJ1-2; D: NA; DNA: TGTGCCAGCAATGCAGGGCGGTATGGCTACACCTTC; CDR3: CASNAGRYGYTF
V: TRBV5-1; size: many; J: TRBJ2-4; D: NA; DNA: TGCGCCAGCAGCTTGTTTCCGGACGGCAAAAACATTCAGTACTTC; CDR3: CASSLFPDGKNIQYF
V: TRBV6-2/TRBV6-3; size: many; J: TRBJ2-1; D: NA; DNA: TGTGCCAGCAGCCTCCCCGGTCCCTCTGAGCAGTTCTTC; CDR3: CASSLPGPSEQFF
V: TRBV7-8; size: many; J: TRBJ2-6; D: NA; DNA: TGTGCCAGCAGCTTATGGGGGGTAGGGGTAATCTCCGGGGCCAACGTCCTGACTTTC; CDR3: CASSLWGVGVISGANVLTF
V: TRBV20-1; size: many; J: TRBJ1-1; D: NA; DNA: TGCAGTGCTAGACGGGACTCTGTAGGCACTGAAGCTTTCTTT; CDR3: CSARRDSVGTEAFF
V: TRBV3-1; size: many; J: TRBJ1-1; D: NA; DNA: TGTGCCAGCAGCCTTGGGGTAGGGCAGCCGAACACTGAAGCTTTCTTT; CDR3: CASSLGVGQPNTEAFF
V: TRBV10-3; size: many; J: TRBJ1-1; D: NA; DNA: TGTGCCATCAGTGAGACACGGAACACTGAAGCTTTCTTT; CDR3: CAISETRNTEAFF
V: TRBV10-3; size: many; J: TRBJ2-7; D: NA; DNA: TGTGCCATCAGTGAATTCCAGGGCGAGCAGTACTTC; CDR3: CAISEFQGEQYF
V: TRBV5-1; size: many; J: TRBJ1-1; D: TRBD1; DNA: TGCGCCAGCAGCTTTCTCACAGGGGACACTGAAGCTTTCTTT; CDR3: CASSFLTGDTEAFF
V: TRBV20-1; size: many; J: TRBJ1-3; D: TRBD1; DNA: TGCAGTGCCATACAGGGGTCTGGAAACACCATATATTTT; CDR3: CSAIQGSGNTIYF
V: TRBV2; size: many; J: TRBJ1-1; D: TRBD1; DNA: TGTGCCAGCAGGCTCGGACAGGGAGGGACCTACACTGAAGCTTTCTTT; CDR3: CASRLGQGGTYTEAFF
V: TRBV20-1; size: many; J: TRBJ2-2; D: NA; DNA: TGCAGTGCTAGAGTCCTAACGAACACCGGGGAGCTGTTTTTT; CDR3: CSARVLTNTGELFF
V: TRBV6-6; size: many; J: TRBJ1-4; D: NA; DNA: TGTGCCAGCAGTTACACCGGAGCCCAACTGTTTTTT; CDR3: CASSYTGAQLFF
V: TRBV5-1; size: many; J: TRBJ2-5; D: TRBD2; DNA: TGCGCCAGCAGCTTGCTCGCGGGGGACCAAGAGACCCAGTACTTC; CDR3: CASSLLAGDQETQYF
V: TRBV29-1; size: many; J: TRBJ2-3; D: NA; DNA: TGCAGCGTTGAAGATATACGTCGGCGCCCGTGGGATACGCAGTATTTT; CDR3: CSVEDIRRRPWDTQYF